The rows below give T cell receptor beta chains drawn from one sample of a study of T cell responses to AZD1222 COVID-19 vaccine. This table comes from immunoSEQ multiplex PCR, and its TCRdb copy is limited to in-frame clones, with some not included. The data contain some 96,000 clones, about nine tenths of them seen just once; the ten biggest clones take up more than 15%. This sample comprised peripheral blood, obtained 28 days after the second AZD1222 dose. The receptors come from an adult who received the AZD1222 COVID-19 vaccine. Both conserved end residues are part of each CDR3. A D gene is named only where the DNA matches it firmly. Where a row states a size, it is once, few, many or the class of an expanded clone; other rows omit it.

>NA|TRBV7-6|14|TRBJ1-1|NA
TGTGCCAGCAGCCATGAGGTGGGGCGAGCTGAAGCTTTCTTT
CASSHEVGRAEAFF
>NA|TRBV7-8|19|TRBJ2-3|NA
TGTGCCAGCAACCAAGGCTCGAGCGGGAACGGACAGTGGAGAGATACGCAGTATTTT
CASNQGSSGNGQWRDTQYF
>NA|TRBV5-1|13|TRBJ1-2|NA
TGCGCCAGCAGCCCGGACCAGGGAAGGGGCCACACCTTC
CASSPDQGRGHTF
>NA|TRBV6-5|13|TRBJ1-1|NA
TGTGCCAGCAGTTATGCGATAAACACTGAAGCTTTCTTT
CASSYAINTEAFF
>TRBD2|TRBV27|15|TRBJ2-1|NA
TGTGCCAGCAGACCAGGGACTAGCCGACACAATGAGCAGTTCTTC
CASRPGTSRHNEQFF
>NA|TRBV6-2/TRBV6-3|13|TRBJ2-1|NA
TGTGCCAGCAGCGTCTTATATGGGAATGAGCAGTTCTTC
CASSVLYGNEQFF
>NA|TRBV19|13|TRBJ1-1|few
TGTGCCAGTAGTCCGACCCAGAACACTGAAGCTTTCTTT
CASSPTQNTEAFF
>NA|TRBV20-1|12|TRBJ1-1|many
TGCAGTGCTAGTGGGGGAGGCACTGAAGCTTTCTTT
CSASGGGTEAFF
>TRBD2|TRBV10-3|13|TRBJ2-7|NA
TGTGCCAGCCAGACTAGCGGGATCGAAGAGCAGTACTTC
CASQTSGIEEQYF
>NA|TRBV30|14|TRBJ1-1|NA
TGTGCCTGGAGTGTAGGGATCGGGAGCGCTGAAGCTTTCTTT
CAWSVGIGSAEAFF
>NA|TRBV28|16|TRBJ1-5|once
TGTGCCAGCAGTTACTCAGGGAGGGATAGCAATCAGCCCCAGCATTTT
CASSYSGRDSNQPQHF
>NA|TRBV30|17|TRBJ2-7|NA
TGTGCCTGGAGTGTTTCCCCCGGGCCCAGCGCCCACTACGAGCAGTACTTC
CAWSVSPGPSAHYEQYF
>NA|TRBV19|13|TRBJ1-5|once
TGTGCCAGTAGTATGGGGGGAAATCAGCCCCAGCATTTT
CASSMGGNQPQHF
>NA|TRBV5-4|14|TRBJ2-5|NA
TGTGCCAGCAGCTTGGGACAGAACCAAGAGACCCAGTACTTC
CASSLGQNQETQYF
>TRBD1|TRBV2|15|TRBJ1-4|NA
TGTGCCAGCAGTTCTCAGGGGGGCTATAATGAAAAACTGTTTTTT
CASSSQGGYNEKLFF
>TRBD1|TRBV4-1|15|TRBJ1-1|NA
TGCGCCAGCAGCCAATTGCCGGGACAGATATTTCAAGCTTTCTTT
CASSQLPGQIFQAFF
>NA|TRBV19|13|TRBJ2-7|NA
TGTGCCACCTCGGTAGGGAGCTCCTACGAGCAGTACTTC
CATSVGSSYEQYF
>TRBD1|TRBV19|16|TRBJ1-1|NA
TGTGCCAGTAGTATAGGGGCCGGACAGGGAAACACTGAAGCTTTCTTT
CASSIGAGQGNTEAFF
>NA|TRBV7-9|14|TRBJ1-2|NA
TGTGCCAGCAGCCCTTTGTGGGGCCAGTATGGCTACACCTTC
CASSPLWGQYGYTF
>NA|TRBV11-2|15|TRBJ2-1|NA
TGTGCCAGCAGCTTAGAACACACCTCCTACAATGAGCAGTTCTTC
CASSLEHTSYNEQFF
>TRBD2|TRBV7-8|16|TRBJ2-3|NA
TGTGCCAGCAGCGCGTCCATGGCGGGAGAAGCCGATACGCAGTATTTT
CASSASMAGEADTQYF
>NA|TRBV6-5|14|TRBJ1-2|NA
TGTGCCAGCAGTTATCCAGACAGAAACTATGGCTACACCTTC
CASSYPDRNYGYTF
>TRBD1|TRBV5-1|18|TRBJ1-6|NA
TGCGCCAGCAGCCCGACCGACAGGGGAAGCTCCTATAATTCACCCCTCCACTTT
CASSPTDRGSSYNSPLHF
>TRBD2|TRBV5-1|16|TRBJ2-3|NA
TGCGCCAGCAGCCCGCCAGGGACTACCAGCACAGATACGCAGTATTTT
CASSPPGTTSTDTQYF
>NA|TRBV12-3/TRBV12-4|12|TRBJ1-1|NA
TGTGCCAGCAGTTTAAGGGATGCTGAAGCTTTCTTT
CASSLRDAEAFF
>TRBD2|TRBV7-9|19|TRBJ2-1|NA
TGTGCCAGCAGCTTAATCTCGGGAGGGTTTACTAGCTCCTACAATGAGCAGTTCTTC
CASSLISGGFTSSYNEQFF
>NA|TRBV11-2|13|TRBJ1-5|NA
TGTGCCAGCAGCTTTTCCGGGCTTCAGCCCCAGCATTTT
CASSFSGLQPQHF
>TRBD1|TRBV10-2|13|TRBJ1-2|NA
TGCGCCAGCAGTGACCCGGGACAGATGGAGTACACCTTC
CASSDPGQMEYTF
>NA|TRBV18|15|TRBJ2-4|NA
TGTGCCAGCTCACCACAAACGGGGGACCTAAACATTCAGTACTTC
CASSPQTGDLNIQYF
>NA|TRBV4-1|12|TRBJ1-5|NA
TGCGCCAGCAGCCAAGTCGGACAGCCCCAGCATTTT
CASSQVGQPQHF
>NA|TRBV18|14|TRBJ1-1|once
TGTGCCAGCTCACCCTTGGAGAAGGACACTGAAGCTTTCTTT
CASSPLEKDTEAFF
>NA|TRBV5-5|14|TRBJ1-2|NA
TGTGCCAGCAGCTTGCGGGGCCAGGACTATGGCTACACCTTC
CASSLRGQDYGYTF
>NA|TRBV27|17|TRBJ1-1|NA
TGTGCCAGCAGTTTAGACCGCCTGGGAGGGCCCCCCACTGAAGCTTTCTTT
CASSLDRLGGPPTEAFF
>NA|TRBV7-9|14|TRBJ1-1|NA
TGTGCCAGCAGCTTAGTGAGTTTGAACACTGAAGCTTTCTTT
CASSLVSLNTEAFF
>NA|TRBV29-1|12|TRBJ1-1|NA
TGCAGCGCCTTGGTTACGAACACTGAAGCTTTCTTT
CSALVTNTEAFF
>TRBD1|TRBV30|14|TRBJ1-1|once
TGTGCCTGGAATTCAGGGGGGAGGAACACTGAAGCTTTCTTT
CAWNSGGRNTEAFF
>NA|TRBV19|14|TRBJ1-5|NA
TGTGCCAGTAGTCCGGACCGACTATTTCAGTCCCAGCATTTT
CASSPDRLFQSQHF
>NA|TRBV7-3|13|TRBJ2-1|NA
TGTGCCAGCAGCCCTGTGTCCAGAAATGAGCAGTTCTTC
CASSPVSRNEQFF
>TRBD1|TRBV13|18|TRBJ1-3|NA
TGTGCCAGCAGCCGACGACGGACAGGGGGTTTTGGCGGAAACACCATATATTTT
CASSRRRTGGFGGNTIYF
>TRBD2|TRBV10-1|12|TRBJ2-7|NA
TGCGCCAGCGGCGGGAGTAGCTACGAGCAGTACTTC
CASGGSSYEQYF
>TRBD2|TRBV19|15|TRBJ2-7|few
TGTGCCAGTAGCCGATCTAGCGGGAGTAACTACGAGCAGTACTTC
CASSRSSGSNYEQYF
>NA|TRBV11-2|16|TRBJ2-2|NA
TGTGCCAGCAGCCCCCTGAGGGGACAATACACCGGGGAGCTGTTTTTT
CASSPLRGQYTGELFF
>NA|TRBV3-1/TRBV3-2|17|TRBJ1-1|NA
TGTGCCAGCAGCCAAGATAGAGGGGCGGGAAGGGGCACTGAAGCTTTCTTT
CASSQDRGAGRGTEAFF
>TRBD2|TRBV29-1|12|TRBJ2-7|NA
TGCAGCGTTGTAGCGGGGCCCAACGAGCAGTACTTC
CSVVAGPNEQYF
>TRBD1|TRBV10-2|19|TRBJ1-4|once
TGCGCCAGCAGTGGAGGGTCGACAGGGGAAGGGGGTAGCTATGAAAAACTGTTTTTT
CASSGGSTGEGGSYEKLFF
>TRBD2|TRBV30|14|TRBJ2-7|NA
TGTGCCTGGGGGATGGGACTAGCGGGAGTCGAGCAGTACTTC
CAWGMGLAGVEQYF
>NA|TRBV30|13|TRBJ1-2|NA
TGTGCCTGGAGTGCTGGGGGGGAGAATGGCTACACCTTC
CAWSAGGENGYTF
>TRBD2|TRBV9|16|TRBJ2-1|NA
TGTGCCAGTATAGACATCGGGAGGGGCTCCTACAATGAGCAGTTCTTC
CASIDIGRGSYNEQFF
>NA|TRBV3-1/TRBV3-2|16|TRBJ1-2|once
TGTGCCAGCAGCCAAGATATTGGGTGGGTCGGGCCAGGCTACACCTTC
CASSQDIGWVGPGYTF
>NA|TRBV30|13|TRBJ1-3|NA
TGTGCCTGGAGTGTAAGGGGGTTGAACACCATATATTTT
CAWSVRGLNTIYF
>TRBD1|TRBV18|15|TRBJ2-1|medium-sized
TGTGCCAGCTCAATGGGACAGGGCTCCTACAATGAGCAGTTCTTC
CASSMGQGSYNEQFF
>NA|TRBV10-1|16|TRBJ2-1|NA
TGCGCCAGCAGCGCCGACACTAGTGTTTGGTTCAGTGAGCAGTTCTTC
CASSADTSVWFSEQFF
>NA|TRBV30|15|TRBJ1-3|NA
TGTGCCTGGAGTTTAATGAGAAAGTCTGGAAACACCATATATTTT
CAWSLMRKSGNTIYF
>NA|TRBV9|15|TRBJ1-3|NA
TGTGCCAGCAGAAACACAGGGAGCTCTGGAAACACCATATATTTT
CASRNTGSSGNTIYF
>NA|TRBV6-5|16|TRBJ2-2|NA
TGTGCCAGCAGTTACAAAGCGGAGATGAACACCGGGGAGCTGTTTTTT
CASSYKAEMNTGELFF